Below are 30 T cell receptor beta chains sequenced from a single sample in a study of cytomegalovirus exposure and HLA in healthy donors. Vbeta (60) and Jbeta (13) primers were used in the PCR. Sequenced by immunoSEQ multiplex PCR; TCRdb stores in-frame clones only, minus some. This table holds 150,000 to 200,000 clones, almost 80% found once. Sample: PBMCs. These receptors were taken from a man aged 50-59 years in good health and CMV-seropositive.

This clone was observed a few times. This chain uses TRBV6-1 with TRBJ2-3, with 10 bases that match TRBD2. CDR1 and CDR2 from the germline V gene are MNHNS and SASEGT. After removal of 5 bases from V and 0 bases from J, the junction contained 8 bases not matched to a gene. This CDR3 is 17 amino acids long. CDR3 bases: TGTGCCAGCAGTCAAGGGCGGACTAGCGGAAGCACAGATACGCAGTATTTT. Its translation is CASSQGRTSGSTDTQYF.

The chain couples TRBV6-1 to TRBJ2-3; 8 nucleotides align to TRBD2. J lost 0 bases, V lost 1 base, and 3 bases had no gene match. The CDR3 loop spans 16 amino acids. Germline values: CDR1 MNHNS, CDR2 SASEGT. CDR3 residues: CASSEGAGGSTDTQYF. The CDR3 DNA sequence: TGTGCCAGCAGTGAAGGGGCGGGGGGTAGCACAGATACGCAGTATTTT.

V usage is TRBV20-1 and J usage is TRBJ2-5; D ambiguous. The germline CDR1 and CDR2 sequences are DFQATT and SNEGSKA (reference sequence). Trimming took off 5 bases at V and 5 bases at J, with 9 bases between the two ends. The CDR3 loop spans 11 amino acids. As DNA, the CDR3 is TGCAGTGCTCCCCGGGTCGAGACCCAGTACTTC. Its protein product is CSAPRVETQYF.

CDR3 amino acids: CASSVVAGEYNEQFF. CDR3 DNA: TGTGCCAGCAGCGTAGTGGCGGGGGAGTACAATGAGCAGTTCTTC. V gene TRBV9 combines with J gene TRBJ2-1, with 7 bases matching TRBD2. The CDR3 has 15 residues. Trimming took 0 bases from V and 4 from J; bases not matched to a gene: 4. Germline CDR1 SGDLS, CDR2 YYNGEE.

This clone was observed many times. The rearrangement joins TRBV10-3 to TRBJ2-2, with D perhaps TRBD2 (5 bases). Germline V lookup: CDR1 ENHRY, CDR2 SYGVKD. V was pared by 10 bases and J by 4 bases, with 16 bases between. CDR3 length equals 14 residues. For the CDR3, the DNA is TGTGCCACGCATGTGGACTCTACCACCGGGGAGCTGTTTTTT. This translates into CATHVDSTTGELFF.

This chain connects TRBV7-9 to TRBJ2-3; TRBD2 matches 14 bases. The CDR3 is made up of 17 amino acids. From germline, CDR1 is SEHNR and CDR2 FQNEAQ (reference sequence). The trim removed 4 bases at V and 6 bases at J, leaving 9 bases unmatched. CDR3 region: CASSSRLAGGPRDTQYF. The CDR3 DNA sequence: TGTGCCAGCAGCTCAAGACTAGCGGGGGGGCCTCGGGATACGCAGTATTTT.

The CDR3 is CASSVAGGAQETQYF. In DNA form, the CDR3 reads TGTGCCAGCAGCGTAGCGGGGGGGGCCCAAGAGACCCAGTACTTC. The J gene is TRBJ2-5, the V gene TRBV9; TRBD2 matches at 8 bases. The CDR3 is 15 amino acids. Germline V gene sequence: CDR1 SGDLS, CDR2 YYNGEE. V gave up 0 bases and J gave up 1 base; unmatched junction bases: 2.

The chain employs TRBV5-6 and TRBJ1-4; the D is unclear. Trimming left V 1 base short and J 6 bases short, with 13 bases between. The CDR3 sequence is 15 residues long. The germline V gene has CDR1 SGHDT and CDR2 YYEEEE. The CDR3 region has the DNA TGTGCCAGCAGCTTGAGACGAGGAACCTATGAAAAACTGTTTTTT. Translating it yields CASSLRRGTYEKLFF.

The chain has TRBV4-1 and TRBJ2-1, with 7 bases that match TRBD2. The CDR3 runs 14 residues. Germline trimming cut 7 bases from V and 10 bases from J; bases unmatched to any gene: 13. Germline CDR1 is MGHRA and CDR2 is YSYEKL. CDR3 protein: CASTPGLNGAEQFF. DNA of the CDR3: TGCGCCAGCACGCCGGGACTAAACGGGGCAGAGCAGTTCTTC.

This clone turned up a few times. The chain is built from TRBV15 and TRBJ2-7; TRBD1 aligns across 9 bases. The CDR3 has 15 residues. Trimming at V came to 0 bases and at J to 4 bases, leaving 4 bases not matched to a gene. The germline V gene has CDR1 LNHNV and CDR2 YYDKDF (reference sequence). The CDR3 spells CATSREGGQGYEQYF. The DNA of the CDR3 is TGTGCCACCAGCAGAGAGGGCGGACAGGGGTACGAGCAGTACTTC. The full variable domain, with the rest looked up from reference TRBV15 and TRBJ2-7, is DAMVIQNPRYQVTQFGKPVTLSCSQTLNHNVMYWYQQKSSQAPKLLFHYYDKDFNNEADTPDNFQSRRPNTSFCFLDIRSPGLGDTAMYLCATSREGGQGYEQYFGPGTRLTVT.

This sequence joins TRBV29-1 and TRBJ1-4; possible D gene TRBD1, 6 bases. The CDR3 consists of 14 residues. CDR1 is SQVTM and CDR2 is ANQGSEA in the germline V gene. Trimming left V 1 base short and J 7 bases short, with 13 bases between. The CDR3 sequence is CSVEVAGEREKLFF. CDR3 in DNA: TGCAGCGTTGAAGTGGCAGGGGAGCGTGAAAAACTGTTTTTT.

This clone was seen a single time. The J gene is TRBJ2-1, the V gene TRBV30; TRBD2 is a possible D gene (6 bases). The CDR3 has 14 residues. Germline CDR1 reads GTSNPN; CDR2 reads SVGIG (reference sequence). V lost 4 bases and J 6 bases, leaving 16 bases between the germline ends. CDR3 region: CAWTLWGEVNEQFF. As DNA, the CDR3 is TGTGCCTGGACTTTGTGGGGGGAGGTCAATGAGCAGTTCTTC.

V usage is TRBV19 and J usage is TRBJ2-3, with TRBD1 identical over 7 bases. Trimming cost V 5 bases and J 2 bases; bases outside gene matches: 10. This CDR3 is 16 amino acids long. Per germline, CDR1 LNHDA and CDR2 SQIVND (reference sequence). The DNA for the CDR3 is TGTGCCAGTAGTTCCTCGGACAGGTTGTCCACAGATACGCAGTATTTT. Amino acids: CASSSSDRLSTDTQYF.

The chain couples TRBV7-9 to TRBJ2-3; D perhaps matches TRBD1 (6 bases). Per germline, CDR1 SEHNR and CDR2 FQNEAQ (reference sequence). CDR3 length: 13 residues. V lost 3 bases, J lost 3 bases, and 7 bases lay in between. CDR3: CASSFTGTDTQYF. CDR3 bases: TGTGCCAGCAGCTTTACAGGGACAGATACGCAGTATTTT.

The chain recombines TRBV23-1 with TRBJ1-4; the match to TRBD1 covers 8 bases. TRBV23-1 is an open reading frame, and its role is uncertain. The CDR3 length is 15 residues. The V segment lost 9 bases and the J segment 11 bases; nucleotides outside the gene matches: 17. The CDR3 sequence: CARRDYRTGRRKLFF. In DNA form, the CDR3 reads TGCGCCAGGAGAGATTATAGGACAGGGAGGAGGAAACTGTTTTTT.

This clone was seen ten or more times. This sequence joins TRBV18 and TRBJ2-2; the match to TRBD1 covers 9 bases. Germline V gene lookup returns CDR1 KGHSH and CDR2 LQKENI. The CDR3 sequence is 16 residues long. V lost 3 bases, J lost 3 bases, and 5 bases stayed unmatched. The CDR3 DNA reads TGTGCCAGCTCACCTAGGGACAGGGTGTACACCGGGGAGCTGTTTTTT. The encoded protein is CASSPRDRVYTGELFF.

The V and J genes are TRBV12-5 and TRBJ2-1; D ambiguous. Trimming pared 2 bases from V and 5 bases from J, leaving 13 bases between. Per the germline V gene, CDR1 is LGHNT and CDR2 is FRNRAP. The CDR3 covers 15 residues. The chain's CDR3 is CASGLTQVLHNEQFF. CDR3 coding DNA: TGTGCTAGTGGTTTGACGCAGGTCCTTCACAATGAGCAGTTCTTC. Complete variable domain (other parts from reference TRBV12-5 and TRBJ2-1): DARVTQTPRHKVTEMGQEVTMRCQPILGHNTVFWYRQTMMQGLELLAYFRNRAPLDDSGMPKDRFSAEMPDATLATLKIQPSEPRDSAVYFCASGLTQVLHNEQFFGPGTRLTVL.

This clone was seen only a few times. This chain links TRBV28 with TRBJ2-7; possible D gene TRBD1, 6 bases. From germline, CDR1 is MDHEN and CDR2 SYDVKM. The germline V and J ends were trimmed by 5 bases and 2 bases, with 10 bases remaining between them. The CDR3 has 13 amino acids. CDR3 sequence: CASSAGQTYEQYV. CDR3 nucleotides: TGTGCCAGCAGTGCTGGACAGACCTACGAGCAGTACGTC.

V gene TRBV30 combines with J gene TRBJ2-7; 9 positions match TRBD1. The CDR3 consists of 14 residues. CDR1 and CDR2 (germline): GTSNPN, SVGIG (reference sequence). V was clipped by 3 bases and J by 6 bases; unmatched bases: 9. CDR3 DNA: TGTGCCTGGAGAATTGAACAGGGGGCTGGCGAGCAGTACTTC. It is translated as CAWRIEQGAGEQYF.

The chain recombines TRBV13 with TRBJ2-2; TRBD2 matches 11 bases. Germline-derived CDR1 and CDR2 are PRHDT and FYEKMQ (reference sequence). V shed 3 bases and J 2 bases; nucleotides not matched to a gene: 2. The CDR3 loop spans 16 amino acids. The CDR3 spells CASSFLAGGNTGELFF. CDR3 sequence (DNA): TGTGCCAGCAGCTTCCTAGCGGGGGGTAACACCGGGGAGCTGTTTTTT. Full variable domain (remainder filled in from reference TRBV13 and TRBJ2-2): AAGVIQSPRHLIKEKRETATLKCYPIPRHDTVYWYQQGPGQDPQFLISFYEKMQSDKGSIPDRFSAQQFSDYHSELNMSSLELGDSALYFCASSFLAGGNTGELFFGEGSRLTVL.

The V and J genes are TRBV28 and TRBJ1-2; D is unclear. Looked up from germline, CDR1 is MDHEN and CDR2 is SYDVKM. V was pared by 7 bases and J by 6 bases, with 12 bases between. The CDR3 contains 12 residues. DNA for the CDR3: TGTGCCAGCACCCTCTACCCGGATGGCTACACCTTC. Amino acid sequence: CASTLYPDGYTF.

This chain uses TRBV4-1 with TRBJ2-5; possibly TRBD1 for D (5 bases). The germline V and J ends were trimmed by 2 bases and 5 bases, with 18 bases remaining between them. The CDR3 is made up of 16 amino acids. The V gene's germline CDR1 is MGHRA and CDR2 YSYEKL. CDR3: CASSQRDSDFEETQYF. Written as DNA, the CDR3 is TGCGCCAGCAGCCAAAGAGACAGTGATTTTGAGGAGACCCAGTACTTC.

In DNA, the CDR3 is TGTGCCAGCAGTCGCAGCGGGGGCGGCACAGATACGCAGTATTTT. It translates to CASSRSGGGTDTQYF. V is TRBV6-5 and J is TRBJ2-3, with 8 bases lining up with TRBD2. The CDR3 is made up of 15 amino acids. CDR1 MNHEY and CDR2 SVGAGI come from the germline V gene. V lost 5 bases, J lost 1 base, and 5 bases stayed unmatched.

This sequence joins TRBV10-3 and TRBJ1-2; possible D gene TRBD1, 5 bases. CDR3 size: 14 residues. CDR1 ENHRY and CDR2 SYGVKD come from the germline V gene. V was trimmed by 4 bases and J by 0 bases, leaving 9 bases between them. The CDR3 nucleotides read TGTGCCATCAGTGCAGGGCCCTCTAACTATGGCTACACCTTC. Amino acid sequence: CAISAGPSNYGYTF.

Only a few counts were recorded for this clone. V is TRBV18 and J is TRBJ1-2, with unresolved D. The CDR3 has 15 residues. CDR1 and CDR2 (germline): KGHSH, LQKENI. V dropped 6 bases and J dropped 4 bases, with 18 bases sitting between them. Written as DNA, the CDR3 is TGTGCCAGCTCCCCGACCGTCGACATCAGCTATGGCTACACCTTC. Encoded protein: CASSPTVDISYGYTF.

This sequence joins TRBV7-8 and TRBJ2-3, with D tentatively TRBD2 (5 bases). V shed 5 bases and J shed 4 bases, with 19 bases lying between them. Germline loops: CDR1 SGHVS, CDR2 FQNEAQ. The CDR3 has 16 residues. The CDR3 region has the DNA TGTGCCAGCAGCCGAAGGACCGGGGATGGGGCAGATACGCAGTATTTT. Encoded protein: CASSRRTGDGADTQYF.

This clone was found a few times. The J gene is TRBJ1-6, the V gene TRBV6-5, with D tentatively TRBD1 (5 bases). Trimming removed 10 bases from V and 9 bases from J, with 19 bases in between. Germline V gene sequence: CDR1 MNHEY, CDR2 SVGAGI. The CDR3 runs 14 residues. In DNA form, the CDR3 reads TGTGCCACCACTATCGGGGGGGAGAGTTCACCCCTCCACTTT. Amino acid sequence: CATTIGGESSPLHF.

This clone appeared once. J is TRBJ2-1 and V is TRBV2, with 7 nucleotides matching TRBD2. V gave up 0 bases and J gave up 1 base; unmatched junction bases: 3. The CDR3 length is 16 residues. Germline loops: CDR1 SNHLY, CDR2 FYNNEI. CDR3 residues: CASSEALAGSYNEQFF. In DNA, the CDR3 is TGTGCCAGCAGTGAAGCGTTAGCGGGTTCCTACAATGAGCAGTTCTTC.

The chain employs TRBV30 and TRBJ1-4; TRBD1 matches at 9 bases. Germline V gives CDR1 GTSNPN, CDR2 SVGIG (reference sequence). V was clipped by 0 bases and J by 10 bases; unmatched bases: 6. This CDR3 comprises 14 residues. CDR3 DNA: TGTGCCTGGAGTGTAGGGCTACAGGGGGCAAAACTGTTTTTT. Protein sequence: CAWSVGLQGAKLFF.

The chain joins TRBV6-5 to TRBJ2-7, with TRBD1 matching over 11 bases. The CDR3 consists of 15 residues. The V gene's germline CDR1 is MNHEY and CDR2 SVGAGI. The trim removed 5 bases at V and 0 bases at J, leaving 3 bases unmatched. The CDR3 DNA reads as TGTGCCAGCAGTAAGGACAGGGGGCTCTCCTACGAGCAGTACTTC. As protein: CASSKDRGLSYEQYF.